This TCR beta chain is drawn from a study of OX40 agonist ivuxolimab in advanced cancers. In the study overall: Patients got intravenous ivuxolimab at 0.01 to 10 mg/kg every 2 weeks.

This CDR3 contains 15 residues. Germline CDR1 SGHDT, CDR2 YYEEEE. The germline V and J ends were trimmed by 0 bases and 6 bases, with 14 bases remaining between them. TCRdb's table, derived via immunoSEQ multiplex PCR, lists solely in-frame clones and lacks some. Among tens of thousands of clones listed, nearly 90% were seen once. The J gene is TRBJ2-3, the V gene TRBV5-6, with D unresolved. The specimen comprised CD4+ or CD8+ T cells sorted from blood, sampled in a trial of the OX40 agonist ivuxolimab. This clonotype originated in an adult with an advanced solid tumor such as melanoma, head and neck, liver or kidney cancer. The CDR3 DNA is TGTGCCAGCAGCTTGGTTGGCAACCCGGCCGATACGCAGTATTTT. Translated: CASSLVGNPADTQYF.